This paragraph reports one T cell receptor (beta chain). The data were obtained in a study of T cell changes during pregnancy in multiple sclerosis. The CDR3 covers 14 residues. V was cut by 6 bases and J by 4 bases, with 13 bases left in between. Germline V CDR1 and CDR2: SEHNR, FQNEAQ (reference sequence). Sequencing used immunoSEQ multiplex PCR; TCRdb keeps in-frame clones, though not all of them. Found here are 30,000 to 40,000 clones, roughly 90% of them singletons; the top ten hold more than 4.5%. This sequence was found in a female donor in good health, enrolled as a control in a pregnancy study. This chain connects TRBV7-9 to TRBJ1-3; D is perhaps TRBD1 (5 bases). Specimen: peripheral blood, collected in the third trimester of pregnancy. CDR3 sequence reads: CASRPTVAGNTIYF. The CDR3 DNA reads TGTGCCAGCAGGCCGACAGTTGCCGGAAACACCATATATTTT.